Shown below are 15 T cell receptor beta chains from a single sample sequenced in a study of human T cells and chemical hapten exposure. Total RNA came from unfractionated whole blood. TCRdb processed the 5' RACE reads anew with MiXCR; each CDR3 protein has one entry. This sample has 95,000 to 120,000 distinct CDR3 sequences, with 19% found just once. These receptors all come from a human donor in good health.

The genes are TRBV6-4 and TRBJ2-3; 9 nucleotides match TRBD1. Germline CDR1 MRHNA, CDR2 SNTAGT. This CDR3 is built from 14 residues. V was pared by 6 bases and J by 1 base, with 2 bases of the junction left unmatched. The CDR3 nucleotides are TGTGCCAGCAGCCGGGACAGGGGCACAGATACGCAGTATTTT. Its translation is CASSRDRGTDTQYF.

This clonotype was observed a handful of times. The rearrangement uses TRBV19 and TRBJ2-1, with 14 bases aligning to TRBD2. From germline, CDR1 is LNHDA and CDR2 SQIVND (reference sequence). V gave up 4 bases and J gave up 6 bases; unmatched junction bases: 5. The CDR3 runs to 16 residues. The CDR3 bases are TGTGCCAGTAGTAGAGACGGGACTAGCGGGAGCAATGAGCAGTTCTTC. This sequence encodes CASSRDGTSGSNEQFF.

The gene calls are TRBV28 and TRBJ2-7; maybe TRBD2 (5 bases). The germline V gene encodes CDR1 MDHEN and CDR2 SYDVKM. V was shortened by 5 bases and J by 0 bases, with 14 bases between the two germline ends. This CDR3 is built from 15 residues. The CDR3 reads CASSLAYRDSYEQYF. As DNA, the CDR3 is TGTGCCAGCAGTCTCGCGTACCGGGACTCCTACGAGCAGTACTTC.

The chain is built from TRBV12-3 or TRBV12-4 and TRBJ2-7, with 8 bases identical to TRBD2. CDR3 size: 16 residues. J was trimmed by 7 bases and V by 3 bases; bases with no gene match: 14. In nucleotides, the CDR3 is TGTGCCAGCAGTTTCCAAGCGGGAGAGGGACTAGGGGAGCAGTACTTC. It encodes CASSFQAGEGLGEQYF.

The chain couples TRBV7-8 to TRBJ2-7; 13 nucleotides line up with TRBD2. Trimming removed 5 bases from V and 0 bases from J; junction bases left unmatched: 4. CDR1 is SGHVS and CDR2 is FQNEAQ in the germline V gene. The CDR3 is 16 amino acids. The CDR3 coding sequence is TGTGCCAGCAGCCCCCGGACTAGCGGGAGCTCCTACGAGCAGTACTTC. Residues: CASSPRTSGSSYEQYF.

The chain is built from TRBV6-5 and TRBJ2-1; tentative D call: TRBD1 (6 bases). This CDR3 contains 12 residues. With 10 bases removed from V and 5 bases from J, the gap between germline ends came to 12 bases. Germline CDR1 reads MNHEY; CDR2 reads SVGAGI. Written as DNA, the CDR3 is TGTGCCATCCCGGACAGAAACAATGAGCAGTTCTTC. This encodes CAIPDRNNEQFF.

This clonotype was counted a few times. The rearrangement uses TRBV27 and TRBJ2-5; 12 bases match TRBD2. The CDR3 length is 15 residues. Germline V lookup: CDR1 MNHEY, CDR2 SMNVEV (reference sequence). After removal of 5 bases from V and 4 bases from J, the junction contained 5 bases not matched to a gene. The chain's CDR3 is CASSTVTSGRETQYF. As DNA, the CDR3 is TGTGCCAGCAGTACGGTGACTAGCGGGAGAGAGACCCAGTACTTC.

The CDR3 nucleotides read TGTGCCAGCAGCCAAGATCGGGTACGTGCCTACGAGCAGTACTTC. Protein sequence: CASSQDRVRAYEQYF. The gene calls are TRBV14 and TRBJ2-7; D uncertain. Germline lookup yields CDR1 SGHDN and CDR2 FVKESK. With 0 bases removed from V and 2 bases from J, the gap between germline ends came to 11 bases. This CDR3 contains 15 residues.

The chain joins TRBV25-1 to TRBJ1-4; D remains unclear. V lost 7 bases and J lost 0, with 12 bases in between. CDR1 and CDR2 from the germline V gene are MGHDK and SYGVNS. This CDR3 comprises 15 residues. CDR3 in amino acids: CASTPRAATNEKLFF. The DNA for the CDR3 is TGTGCCAGCACCCCCCGGGCCGCAACTAATGAAAAACTGTTTTTT.

The chain uses TRBV15 and TRBJ2-3; D is possibly TRBD2 (6 bases). V was clipped by 0 bases and J by 1 base, with 11 bases between them. Germline V gene data show CDR1 as LNHNV and CDR2 as YYDKDF (reference sequence). The CDR3 totals 16 residues. The CDR3 loop is CATSRDLASGTDTQYF. CDR3 sequence (DNA): TGTGCCACCAGCAGAGATTTGGCTAGCGGCACAGATACGCAGTATTTT.

This clonotype has just a few counts. The chain couples TRBV2 to TRBJ2-3; D is uncertain. V was cut by 2 bases and J by 5 bases, with 14 bases left in between. This CDR3 contains 15 residues. Germline CDR1 reads SNHLY; CDR2 reads FYNNEI. CDR3 amino acids: CASSETRLNLDTQYF. CDR3 coding DNA: TGTGCCAGCAGTGAAACGCGGCTAAATTTAGATACGCAGTATTTT.

There are a few counts of this clonotype. V is TRBV7-2 and J is TRBJ2-1; 11 bases line up with TRBD2. Unmatched junction bases numbered 3, after V lost 1 base and J lost 7 bases. The length of the CDR3 is 15 residues. The germline V gene has CDR1 SGHTA and CDR2 FQGNSA. As DNA, the CDR3 is TGTGCCAGCAGCTTAGTAGCGGGAGGGCGGAATGAGCAGTTCTTC. Translated: CASSLVAGGRNEQFF. Filled out from reference TRBV7-2 and TRBJ2-1, the complete variable domain reads GAGVSQSPSNKVTEKGKDVELRCDPISGHTALYWYRQSLGQGLEFLIYFQGNSAPDKSGLPSDRFSAERTGGSVSTLTIQRTQQEDSAVYLCASSLVAGGRNEQFFGPGTRLTVL.

This clonotype occurred a few times. The rearrangement uses TRBV7-2 and TRBJ2-1; 12 positions agree with TRBD2. Unmatched junction bases numbered 21, after V lost 4 bases and J lost 5 bases. Germline CDR1 is SGHTA and CDR2 is FQGNSA. This CDR3 has 21 residues. The CDR3, as DNA: TGTGCCAGCAGCTCTAGGCCCGGGACACCCCGACTAGCGGGAGTGGACAATGAGCAGTTCTTC. This codes for CASSSRPGTPRLAGVDNEQFF.

This clonotype has only a few counts. The chain couples TRBV28 to TRBJ1-5; D unresolved. Germline values: CDR1 MDHEN, CDR2 SYDVKM. V dropped 3 bases and J dropped 9 bases, with 9 bases sitting between them. This CDR3 comprises 12 residues. The CDR3 DNA reads TGTGCCAGCAGTTTGATACAGATGCCCCAGCATTTT. Amino acids: CASSLIQMPQHF.

The rearrangement joins TRBV30 to TRBJ1-2; no clear D gene. Germline CDR1 is GTSNPN and CDR2 is SVGIG (reference sequence). The CDR3 is 15 residues long. V gave up 3 bases and J gave up 3 bases, with 17 bases separating them. The CDR3 region is CAWSRALTRDYGYTF. The CDR3 DNA reads TGTGCCTGGAGCCGTGCTCTCACTCGGGACTATGGCTACACCTTC.